A selection of T cell receptor beta chains follows, all from one sample in a study of blood T cell repertoires in COVID-19. The repertoire was sequenced with immunoSEQ multiplex PCR; TCRdb's copy has only in-frame clones and lacks some. The table shows about 120,000 clones, with roughly 87% occurring only once. The specimen was peripheral blood. The receptors here all came from a human donor in a cohort sampled during active COVID-19. Each CDR3 is given with its conserved first and last residue. Fields, in order: V gene, J gene, CDR3 protein.

>TRBV7-3|TRBJ2-5
CASSLGGRNQETQYF
>TRBV19|TRBJ1-4
CASSRDRGRGSDEKLFF
>TRBV27|TRBJ2-7
CASRVTSGTTYEQYF
>TRBV7-2|TRBJ2-1
CASSPLSGGENEQFF
>TRBV21-1|TRBJ1-2
CASSKEAGPVYGYTF
>TRBV7-6|TRBJ1-5
CASSLDIYQPQHF
>TRBV5-6|TRBJ2-5
CASSFISGRAEETQYF
>TRBV7-2|TRBJ1-2
CASSRQGNYGYTF
>TRBV28|TRBJ1-4
CASTEGQALNEKLFF
>TRBV10-2|TRBJ2-3
CASSPGTSGRDYTDTQYF
>TRBV19|TRBJ2-1
CASSSQGLKNEQFF
>TRBV6-5|TRBJ2-7
CASSTLGSSYEQYF
>TRBV2|TRBJ2-5
CASSRGEKETQYF
>TRBV5-1|TRBJ1-5
CASSLEGGGQPQHF
>TRBV4-1|TRBJ2-7
CASSQPDRGPPYEQYF
>TRBV27|TRBJ2-7
CASSSGKGPYEQYF
>TRBV7-3|TRBJ2-3
CASSPQGAVDTQYF
>TRBV24-1|TRBJ1-1
CATSKSAGGTEAFF
>TRBV11-2|TRBJ1-2
CASSSHTYGYTF
>TRBV7-6|TRBJ1-4
CASSPRTDPGGKLFF
>TRBV4-2|TRBJ1-1
CASSQFPDRGRFGAFF
>TRBV5-8|TRBJ2-7
CASSLAERTGVYEQYF
>TRBV6-2/TRBV6-3|TRBJ1-5
CASSYPALQGQPQHF
>TRBV7-3|TRBJ2-7
CASSLTPGQSYEQYF
>TRBV11-2|TRBJ2-7
CASSFFSGLRGSYEQYF
>TRBV6-5|TRBJ1-3
CASSPLSGNTIYF
>TRBV24-1|TRBJ1-2
CATSDTGTGNYGYTF
>TRBV6-6|TRBJ2-6
CASSYFPPTGANVLTF
>TRBV7-2|TRBJ1-1
CASSPQTGVNTEAFF
>TRBV29-1|TRBJ2-1
CSVGGLAGLSSYNEQFF
>TRBV28|TRBJ2-7
CAAGVLRYEQYF
>TRBV14|TRBJ1-2
CASSQGGRGHNYGYTF
>TRBV15|TRBJ1-3
CATSRGTGASGNTIYF
>TRBV28|TRBJ2-7
CASRPTSGEYEQYF
>TRBV24-1|TRBJ2-7
CATSYGYEQYF
>TRBV5-1|TRBJ2-3
CASYAGSTDTQYF
>TRBV12-3/TRBV12-4|TRBJ2-6
CADRPAGANVLTF
>TRBV18|TRBJ2-4
CASSPPGGLAKNIQYF
>TRBV4-1|TRBJ1-2
CASSLTGVNYGYTF
>TRBV5-1|TRBJ1-6
CASSPAGTGGTRLHF
>TRBV5-4|TRBJ1-2
CASSLPGDYGYTF
>TRBV3-1/TRBV3-2|TRBJ2-3
CASSPSSAADTQYF
>TRBV3-1/TRBV3-2|TRBJ1-1
CASSQSPTGNTEAFF